The T cell receptor (beta chain) under discussion was sequenced for a study of vaccination and CD4 T cells after COVID-19. At the level of the study: As a positive control, some control cultures were given a CEFX pool, while others were given an HIV-1 Nef pool or no peptide.

The Oncomine TCR Beta short-read assay sequenced DNA from cultured CD4+ T cells. Genomic DNA was drawn out of CD4+ T cells grown in culture. Using its own MiXCR run on the PCR reads, TCRdb lists one record per CDR3 protein. Of roughly 20,000 distinct CDR3 sequences listed, 45% to 55% are singletons. Treatment: 10-day PBMC culture with coronavirus spike peptide pools or control peptides (ViraFEST assay). ViraFEST used peptide pools to expand antigen-specific T cells and subsequently sequenced their TCRs. The V gene's germline CDR1 is MGHRA and CDR2 YSYEKL. Trimming stripped 4 bases from V and 0 bases from J, with 17 bases between. The CDR3 sequence is 17 residues long. In the case of this clonotype: Its cognate antigen is unknown.

The clonotype originates from a human donor who had recovered from COVID-19. The V gene is TRBV4-1, the J gene TRBJ2-3; the D gene is possibly TRBD1 (6 bases). What was sequenced was CD4+ T cells from blood, cultured in vitro. For the CDR3, the DNA is TGCGCCAGCAGCCCTGGGGACACATACCATAGCACAGATACGCAGTATTTT. It encodes CASSPGDTYHSTDTQYF.